A selection of T cell receptor beta chains follows, all from one sample in a study of OX40 agonist ivuxolimab in advanced cancers. Sequencing was performed with immunoSEQ multiplex PCR; in TCRdb, only in-frame clones are kept and a portion is missing. Here the sample spans about 100,000 clones, approximately 90% being singletons. The sequenced sample was CD4+ or CD8+ T cells sorted from blood, obtained in a trial of the OX40 agonist ivuxolimab. These receptor sequences come from an adult with an advanced solid tumor such as melanoma, head and neck, liver or kidney cancer. CDR3s include the opening cysteine and the closing phenylalanine or tryptophan. The D gene is left open where the match is weak. Clone sizes are given selectively: once, few, many, or a class where the clone is expanded.

D | J | V | size | CDR3 | DNA
- | TRBJ2-2 | TRBV18 | - | CASSPGWLATNTGELFF | TGTGCCAGCTCACCGGGTTGGCTAGCGACGAACACCGGGGAGCTGTTTTTT
- | TRBJ2-5 | TRBV29-1 | - | CSAAWGVLGETQYF | TGCAGCGCCGCGTGGGGGGTCTTAGGGGAGACCCAGTACTTC
- | TRBJ2-1 | TRBV28 | - | CASSHRDRANEQFF | TGTGCCAGCAGCCACCGGGACCGCGCCAATGAGCAGTTCTTC
- | TRBJ1-3 | TRBV5-1 | - | CASSPDRSGNTIYF | TGCGCCAGCAGCCCTGACAGGTCTGGAAACACCATATATTTT
- | TRBJ2-1 | TRBV28 | - | CASSPPPQATSYNEQFF | TGTGCCAGCAGTCCTCCCCCACAGGCGACGTCATACAATGAGCAGTTCTTC
TRBD2 | TRBJ2-7 | TRBV6-5 | - | CASSPSGQGTYEQYF | TGTGCCAGCAGCCCTAGCGGGCAAGGGACCTACGAGCAGTACTTC
- | TRBJ1-4 | TRBV29-1 | - | CSVSTADEKLFF | TGCAGCGTTTCGACAGCCGATGAAAAACTGTTTTTT
- | TRBJ2-3 | TRBV7-8 | once | CASSLPERDTQYF | TGTGCCAGCAGCCTTCCCGAGAGAGATACGCAGTATTTT
- | TRBJ1-1 | TRBV25-1 | - | CASSVAGGNEAFF | TGTGCCAGCAGTGTCGCAGGTGGGAATGAAGCTTTCTTT
TRBD2 | TRBJ2-7 | TRBV5-1 | - | CASSLQAGAPYEQYF | TGCGCCAGCAGCTTGCAAGCGGGAGCGCCCTACGAGCAGTACTTC
- | TRBJ2-7 | TRBV28 | - | CASSGRGYEQYF | TGTGCCAGCAGCGGAAGGGGCTACGAGCAGTACTTC
TRBD2 | TRBJ2-1 | TRBV7-6 | - | CASSLEITSGRNEQFF | TGTGCCAGCAGCTTAGAAATCACTAGCGGGAGAAATGAGCAGTTCTTC
- | TRBJ1-1 | TRBV19 | - | CASKLDRLNTEAFF | TGTGCCTCCAAACTAGACAGGTTGAACACTGAAGCTTTCTTT
- | TRBJ1-5 | TRBV2 | - | CASSENWGQGGNQPQHF | TGTGCCAGCAGTGAAAATTGGGGTCAAGGGGGCAATCAGCCCCAGCATTTT
TRBD1 | TRBJ1-5 | TRBV19 | - | CASSIAGTGGGQPQHF | TGTGCCAGTAGTATAGCTGGGACAGGGGGCGGTCAGCCCCAGCATTTT
TRBD1 | TRBJ1-5 | TRBV4-1 | - | CASSPQVWDRVQPQHF | TGCGCCAGCAGCCCTCAAGTCTGGGACAGGGTCCAGCCCCAGCATTTT
- | TRBJ1-1 | TRBV5-1 | - | CASKEPNTEAFF | TGCGCCAGCAAGGAGCCGAACACTGAAGCTTTCTTT
- | TRBJ2-4 | TRBV6-6 | once | CATVSRGLGKSIQYF | TGTGCCACCGTAAGTCGCGGTCTGGGAAAAAGCATTCAGTACTTC
- | TRBJ2-2 | TRBV27 | - | CASRPGRVTGELFF | TGTGCCAGCAGACCGGGACGTGTTACCGGGGAGCTGTTTTTT
- | TRBJ2-7 | TRBV6-5 | - | CASRGSYSPSGGQYF | TGTGCCAGCAGAGGGTCTTACTCGCCTTCAGGAGGGCAGTACTTC
TRBD1 | TRBJ2-7 | TRBV6-6 | - | CASSYSNRGLAEQYF | TGTGCCAGCAGTTACTCGAACAGGGGCCTGGCCGAGCAGTACTTC
- | TRBJ1-2 | TRBV4-2 | - | CASSREKNYGYTF | TGTGCCAGCAGCCGCGAAAAGAACTATGGCTACACCTTC
- | TRBJ2-5 | TRBV6-1 | - | CASTLTRKETQYF | TGTGCCAGCACCTTGACACGAAAAGAGACCCAGTACTTC
- | TRBJ2-3 | TRBV5-4 | - | CASSHGTGSADTQYF | TGTGCCAGCAGCCACGGCACGGGGAGTGCAGATACGCAGTATTTT
- | TRBJ2-7 | TRBV7-2 | - | CASSLAHTYEQYF | TGTGCCAGCAGCTTAGCCCATACCTACGAGCAGTACTTC
- | TRBJ2-7 | TRBV6-4 | few | CASSVKNEQYF | TGTGCCAGCAGTGTTAAGAACGAGCAGTACTTC
- | TRBJ2-5 | TRBV5-1 | - | CASSLVSVQETQYF | TGCGCCAGCAGCTTGGTGTCAGTTCAAGAGACCCAGTACTTC
- | TRBJ1-4 | TRBV5-1 | - | CASSLGGTNEKLFF | TGCGCCAGCAGCTTAGGGGGAACTAATGAAAAACTGTTTTTT
- | TRBJ1-3 | TRBV7-9 | - | CASSPSRREIGNTIYF | TGTGCCAGCAGCCCATCGCGCCGGGAGATCGGAAACACCATATATTTT
TRBD2 | TRBJ2-3 | TRBV2 | - | CASRGLAGGSQYF | TGTGCCAGCAGGGGACTAGCGGGAGGGTCGCAGTATTTT
TRBD2 | TRBJ2-4 | TRBV10-3 | - | CAIRETSGDIQYF | TGTGCCATCAGAGAGACTAGCGGAGACATTCAGTACTTC
TRBD2 | TRBJ2-1 | TRBV2 | - | CASRGLGGGNEQFF | TGTGCCAGCAGGGGACTAGGTGGGGGCAATGAGCAGTTCTTC
TRBD2 | TRBJ2-2 | TRBV5-4 | - | CASSLGLAANTGELFF | TGTGCCAGCAGCTTGGGTCTAGCGGCGAACACCGGGGAGCTGTTTTTT
- | TRBJ2-1 | TRBV5-1 | - | CASSFRDATYNEQFF | TGCGCCAGCAGCTTCCGGGACGCCACCTACAATGAGCAGTTCTTC
- | TRBJ2-2 | TRBV18 | once | CASSPYVAVNTGELFF | TGTGCCAGCTCACCATACGTCGCGGTGAACACCGGGGAGCTGTTTTTT
- | TRBJ2-5 | TRBV11-3 | - | CASSVRNSPSETQYF | TGTGCCAGCAGCGTTCGTAATTCCCCCAGTGAGACCCAGTACTTC
- | TRBJ1-1 | TRBV30 | - | CAWSVRENTEAFF | TGTGCCTGGAGTGTACGTGAGAACACTGAAGCTTTCTTT
TRBD2 | TRBJ2-5 | TRBV11-3 | - | CASSHGLAGVETQYF | TGTGCCAGCAGCCACGGACTAGCGGGAGTGGAGACCCAGTACTTC
- | TRBJ2-1 | TRBV5-1 | - | CASSLDLNEQFF | TGCGCCAGCAGCTTGGATCTCAATGAGCAGTTCTTC
TRBD1 | TRBJ2-2 | TRBV5-1 | once | CASSLTGTGGYAGELFF | TGCGCCAGCAGCTTAACCGGGACAGGGGGCTACGCCGGGGAGCTGTTTTTT
- | TRBJ1-3 | TRBV15 | - | CATREGTAGNTIYF | TGTGCCACCAGGGAGGGGACGGCTGGAAACACCATATATTTT
- | TRBJ2-2 | TRBV27 | few | CASGARSLANLPGELFF | TGTGCCAGCGGGGCACGGTCCTTAGCGAACCTTCCCGGGGAGCTGTTTTTT
- | TRBJ2-5 | TRBV6-1 | - | CASRSGTKQETQYF | TGTGCCAGCAGGTCCGGAACGAAACAAGAGACCCAGTACTTC
TRBD1 | TRBJ2-7 | TRBV5-1 | - | CASSLVYRGSYEQYF | TGCGCCAGCAGCTTGGTTTACAGGGGAAGTTACGAGCAGTACTTC
- | TRBJ2-5 | TRBV19 | - | CASSMPQKDHRETQYF | TGTGCCAGTAGTATGCCCCAGAAAGACCATAGGGAGACCCAGTACTTC
- | TRBJ1-4 | TRBV6-6 | few | CASNGRATNEKLFF | TGTGCCAGCAATGGACGCGCGACTAATGAAAAACTGTTTTTT
- | TRBJ2-5 | TRBV29-1 | - | CSVGSRTQYF | TGCAGCGTCGGGTCGAGGACCCAGTACTTC
- | TRBJ2-3 | TRBV11-2 | - | CASSVTRDTQYF | TGTGCCAGCAGCGTTACCAGAGATACGCAGTATTTT
- | TRBJ2-6 | TRBV19 | - | CATCRANVLTF | TGTGCCACCTGCCGGGCCAACGTCCTGACTTTC
- | TRBJ1-4 | TRBV27 | - | CASSLLGGGREKLFF | TGTGCCAGCAGTTTGCTAGGGGGGGGACGGGAAAAACTGTTTTTT
- | TRBJ1-1 | TRBV7-6 | - | CASSLISEYTEAFF | TGTGCCAGCAGCCTCATCTCGGAGTACACTGAAGCTTTCTTT
TRBD2 | TRBJ2-3 | TRBV7-2 | - | CASSIAGLTDTQYF | TGTGCCAGCTCAATAGCGGGACTCACAGATACGCAGTATTTT
- | TRBJ1-3 | TRBV19 | few | CASTTGNTIYF | TGTGCCAGCACTACTGGAAACACCATATATTTT